One and the same sample provided the 2 T cell receptor beta chains below, sequenced in a study of molecular identifiers for immune sequencing clone quantification. MiXCR was run by TCRdb on the PCR reads, yielding one entry per CDR3 protein. This sample yields about 640,000 distinct CDR3 sequences, of which about 20% are seen a single time; around 0.9% belongs to the top ten. The source material was naive CD8+ T cells from blood, with Jurkat cell RNA spiked in. Subset meaning: FACS-sorted CD8+CD4-CCR7+CD45RA+ naive T cells. The receptor set was obtained from a human donor in good health. Some libraries in this study had Jurkat cell RNA spiked in.

This clonotype was observed a handful of times. V is TRBV7-7 and J is TRBJ2-3, with TRBD1 as a possible D gene (6 bases). Per the germline V gene, CDR1 is SSHAT and CDR2 is FNYEAQ (reference sequence). V was pared by 6 bases and J by 3 bases, with 10 bases between. The CDR3 runs 13 residues. The CDR3 reads CASSRDRTDTQYF. DNA of the CDR3: TGTGCCAGCAGTCGCGACAGGACAGATACGCAGTATTTT.

This clonotype was recorded many times. V and J are TRBV27 and TRBJ2-7; TRBD2 matches at 10 bases. Germline V lookup: CDR1 MNHEY, CDR2 SMNVEV (reference sequence). The CDR3 length is 14 residues. Losses at the gene ends were 5 bases for V and 6 bases for J; bases not matched to a gene: 7. The CDR3: CASSSLAGAREQYF. Written as DNA, the CDR3 is TGTGCCAGCAGTAGTCTAGCGGGAGCCCGCGAGCAGTACTTC.